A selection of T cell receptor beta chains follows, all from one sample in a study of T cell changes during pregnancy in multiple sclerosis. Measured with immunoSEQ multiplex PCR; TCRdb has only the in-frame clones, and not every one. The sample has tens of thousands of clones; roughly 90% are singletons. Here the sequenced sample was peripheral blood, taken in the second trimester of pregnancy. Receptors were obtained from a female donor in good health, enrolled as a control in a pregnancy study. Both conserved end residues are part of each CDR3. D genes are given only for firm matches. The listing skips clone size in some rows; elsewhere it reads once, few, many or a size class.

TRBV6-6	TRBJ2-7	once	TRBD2	CASSRLAGGIEQYF	TGTGCCAGCAGTCGACTAGCGGGGGGAATCGAGCAGTACTTC
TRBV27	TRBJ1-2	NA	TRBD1	CASSPGTGGRRGYGYTF	TGTGCCAGCAGCCCTGGGACAGGGGGACGACGTGGCTATGGCTACACCTTC
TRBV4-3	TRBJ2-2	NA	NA	CASSQELLINTGELFF	TGCGCCAGCAGCCAAGAGTTACTAATAAACACCGGGGAGCTGTTTTTT
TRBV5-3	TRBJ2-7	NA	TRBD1	CARRRDREYEQYF	TGTGCCAGAAGGCGGGACAGGGAATACGAGCAGTACTTC
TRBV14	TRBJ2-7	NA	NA	CASSQGLRNYEQYF	TGTGCCAGCAGCCAAGGTCTCAGAAACTACGAGCAGTACTTC
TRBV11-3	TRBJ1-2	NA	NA	CASSLDGGLNYGYTF	TGTGCCAGCAGCTTAGATGGAGGGTTGAACTATGGCTACACCTTC
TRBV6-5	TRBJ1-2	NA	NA	CASSRTVINYGYTF	TGTGCCAGCAGTCGGACAGTTATTAACTATGGCTACACCTTC
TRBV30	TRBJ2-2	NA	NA	CAWSAGRLFF	TGTGCCTGGAGTGCAGGCCGACTGTTTTTT
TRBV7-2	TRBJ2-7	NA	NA	CASSKTGFTYEQYF	TGTGCCAGCAGTAAGACAGGATTCACCTACGAGCAGTACTTC
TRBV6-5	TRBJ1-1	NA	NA	CASSSPGGARTEAFF	TGTGCCAGCAGCTCACCTGGGGGGGCAAGGACTGAAGCTTTCTTT
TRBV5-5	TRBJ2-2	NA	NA	CASSLGAGRNTGELFF	TGTGCCAGCAGCTTGGGGGCGGGGAGGAACACCGGGGAGCTGTTTTTT
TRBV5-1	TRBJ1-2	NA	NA	CASSLVWKGDYGYTF	TGCGCCAGCAGCTTGGTTTGGAAGGGGGACTATGGCTACACCTTC
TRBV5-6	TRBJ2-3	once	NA	CASSFAGAGSTDTQYF	TGTGCCAGCAGCTTTGCGGGGGCTGGGAGCACAGATACGCAGTATTTT
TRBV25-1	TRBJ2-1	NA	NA	CASTRLGGSSYNEQFF	TGTGCCAGCACCCGATTAGGGGGAAGCTCCTACAATGAGCAGTTCTTC
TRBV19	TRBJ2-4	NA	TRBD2	CASSLAGVAKNIQYF	TGTGCCAGTAGTTTAGCGGGAGTGGCCAAAAACATTCAGTACTTC
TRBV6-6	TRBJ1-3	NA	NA	CASTGRTNSGNTIYF	TGTGCCAGCACGGGCAGGACTAACTCTGGAAACACCATATATTTT
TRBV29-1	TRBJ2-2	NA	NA	CSVAPVNTGELFF	TGCAGCGTTGCCCCAGTCAACACCGGGGAGCTGTTTTTT
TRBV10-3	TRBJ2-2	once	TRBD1	CAISKRTGGADTGELFF	TGTGCCATCAGTAAACGGACAGGGGGCGCGGACACCGGGGAGCTGTTTTTT
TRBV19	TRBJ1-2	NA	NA	CASSSLQGTYGYTF	TGTGCCAGTAGTTCCCTACAGGGAACCTATGGCTACACCTTC
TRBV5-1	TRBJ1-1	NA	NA	CASSLAVRIEDTEAFF	TGCGCCAGCAGCTTGGCCGTCAGGATTGAAGACACTGAAGCTTTCTTT
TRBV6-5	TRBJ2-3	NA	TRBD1	CASSYLTGTGDNTQYF	TGTGCCAGCAGTTACTTGACCGGGACAGGGGATAATACGCAGTATTTT
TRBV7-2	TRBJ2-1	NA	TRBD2	CASSFRLAPNNEQFF	TGTGCCAGCAGCTTCCGACTAGCGCCGAACAATGAGCAGTTCTTC
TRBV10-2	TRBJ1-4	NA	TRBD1	CASRTGATNEKLFF	TGCGCCAGCAGAACAGGGGCAACTAATGAAAAACTGTTTTTT
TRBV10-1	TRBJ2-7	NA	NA	CASSDSGFPYEQYF	TGCGCCAGCAGCGATTCAGGGTTCCCCTACGAGCAGTACTTC
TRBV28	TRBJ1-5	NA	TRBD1	CASSSQEGQTINQPQHF	TGTGCCAGCAGTTCCCAGGAGGGACAGACTATCAATCAGCCCCAGCATTTT
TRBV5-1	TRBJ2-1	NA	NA	CASSRAGSSYNEQFF	TGCGCCAGCAGCCGGGCGGGGAGCTCCTACAATGAGCAGTTCTTC
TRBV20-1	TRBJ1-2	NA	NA	CSAPGGGGYTF	TGCAGTGCTCCTGGGGGAGGGGGCTACACCTTC
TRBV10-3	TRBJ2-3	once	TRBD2	CAISKAGGSTDTQYF	TGTGCCATCAGTAAAGCGGGGGGAAGCACAGATACGCAGTATTTT
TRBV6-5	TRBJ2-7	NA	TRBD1	CASSGTGSYEQYF	TGTGCCAGCAGTGGGACAGGTTCGTACGAGCAGTACTTC
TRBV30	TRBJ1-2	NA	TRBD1	CAWSVQRTGINYGYTF	TGTGCCTGGAGTGTACAAAGGACAGGGATTAACTATGGCTACACCTTC
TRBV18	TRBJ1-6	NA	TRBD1	CASSPGTGAVPLHF	TGTGCCAGCTCACCCGGGACAGGAGCTGTGCCCCTCCACTTT
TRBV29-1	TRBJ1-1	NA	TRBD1	CSVVQGANTEAFF	TGCAGCGTTGTCCAGGGGGCGAACACTGAAGCTTTCTTT
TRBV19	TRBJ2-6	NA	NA	CASSIQPGSRSSGANVLTF	TGTGCCAGTAGTATTCAGCCGGGGTCAAGAAGCTCTGGGGCCAACGTCCTGACTTTC
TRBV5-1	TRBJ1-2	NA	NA	CASSLIRSSGGVGYGYTF	TGCGCCAGCAGCTTAATAAGGTCGAGCGGGGGCGTTGGCTATGGCTACACCTTC
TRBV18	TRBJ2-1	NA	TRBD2	CASSSGLAGGHEQFF	TGTGCCAGCTCATCCGGACTAGCGGGAGGGCACGAGCAGTTCTTC